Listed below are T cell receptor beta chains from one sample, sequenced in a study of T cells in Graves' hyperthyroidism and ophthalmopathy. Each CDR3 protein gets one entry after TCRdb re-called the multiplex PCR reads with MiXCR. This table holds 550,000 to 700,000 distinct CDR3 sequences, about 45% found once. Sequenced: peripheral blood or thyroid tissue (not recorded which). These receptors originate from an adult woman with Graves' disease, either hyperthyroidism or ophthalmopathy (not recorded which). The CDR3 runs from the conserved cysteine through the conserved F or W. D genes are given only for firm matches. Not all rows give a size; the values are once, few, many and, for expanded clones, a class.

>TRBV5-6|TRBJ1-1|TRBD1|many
TGTGCCAGCAGCTTGGGGGACAGGGCTCATGAAGCTTTCTTT
CASSLGDRAHEAFF
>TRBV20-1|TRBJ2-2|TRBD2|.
TGCAGTGCCCGGACTAGCGGGAGCGACGGGGAGCTGTTTTTT
CSARTSGSDGELFF
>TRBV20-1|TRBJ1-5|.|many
TGCAGTGCTAAGGGGGGTGGCAATCAGCCCCAGCATTTT
CSAKGGGNQPQHF
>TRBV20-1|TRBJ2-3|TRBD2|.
TGCAGTGCTCCGGGACTAGCGGGAGGGGGAGATACGCAGTATTTT
CSAPGLAGGGDTQYF
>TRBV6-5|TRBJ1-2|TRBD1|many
TGTGCCAGCAGGACGACAGGGTTTGGCTACACCTTC
CASRTTGFGYTF
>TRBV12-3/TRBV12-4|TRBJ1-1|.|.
TGTGCCAGCAAGAGACCGACCGGGAAGGGCTCCACTGAAGCTTTCTTT
CASKRPTGKGSTEAFF
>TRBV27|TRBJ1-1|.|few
TGTGCCAGCGGGAGGGAATTGGCAGGGGATTACGGTGAAGCTTTCTTT
CASGRELAGDYGEAFF
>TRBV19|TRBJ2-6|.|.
TGTGCCAGTATCAGAGGACCCAACTCGGGGGCCAACGTCCTGACTTTC
CASIRGPNSGANVLTF
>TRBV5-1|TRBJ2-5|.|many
TGCGCCAGCAGCTTGGTTCTGAGGGGAGAAGAGACCCAGTACTTC
CASSLVLRGEETQYF
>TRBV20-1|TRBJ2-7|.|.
TGCAGTGCTAGAGGGGGGAGAGAGCAGTACTTC
CSARGGREQYF
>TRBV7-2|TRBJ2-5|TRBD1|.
TGTGCCAGCAGCCCTCGGGACAGGGGAGGAGAGACCCAGTACTTC
CASSPRDRGGETQYF
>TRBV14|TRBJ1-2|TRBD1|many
TGTGCCAGCAGCCGGGATCGACAGGGGACGGTAAATGGCTACACCTTC
CASSRDRQGTVNGYTF
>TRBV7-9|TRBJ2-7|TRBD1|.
TGTGCCAGCAGCTTACGGGGACAGGGGGACGAGCAGTACTTC
CASSLRGQGDEQYF
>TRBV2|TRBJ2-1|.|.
TGTGCCAGCACTATGGACTCTGAGCAGTTCTTC
CASTMDSEQFF
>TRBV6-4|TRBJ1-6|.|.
TGTGCCAGCAGTGACTCGACAGCCAGACCCCTCCACTTT
CASSDSTARPLHF
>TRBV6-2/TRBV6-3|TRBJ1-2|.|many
TGTGCCAGCAGTTACTCATCCCAGGGGATAGATGGCTACACCTTC
CASSYSSQGIDGYTF
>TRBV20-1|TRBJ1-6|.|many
TGCAGTGCTAGAGATCCGAGACAGGCCCCATTCGGCTATAATTCACCCCTCCACTTT
CSARDPRQAPFGYNSPLHF
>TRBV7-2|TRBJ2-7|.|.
TGTGCCAGCAGCGTAAGCCCCGGGGCTGGCGAGCAGTACTTC
CASSVSPGAGEQYF
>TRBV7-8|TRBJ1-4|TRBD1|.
TGTGCCAGCAGCTGGGGGACAGGAAATAATGAAAAACTGTTTTTT
CASSWGTGNNEKLFF
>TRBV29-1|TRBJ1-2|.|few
TGCAGCGTCGCCAACCTTGATGGCTACACCTTC
CSVANLDGYTF
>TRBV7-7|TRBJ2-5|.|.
TGTGCTAGCAGCAGGATAGGGAGTGAACAAGAGACCCAGTACTTC
CASSRIGSEQETQYF
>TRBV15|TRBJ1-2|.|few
TGTGCCACCAGCAGAGAGGCAGGGGCGTATGGCTACACCTTC
CATSREAGAYGYTF